This TCR beta chain was observed in a study of tumor and adjacent non-tumor tissue in lung cancer. Study conclusions and caveats: Tumor tissue had significantly higher TCR diversity than normal lung.

This clonotype came up once. The antigen is not known. A modified ARM-PCR protocol with three rounds of nested PCR amplified TCRbeta. One entry per CDR3 protein, called by TCRdb with MiXCR from the multiplex PCR reads. The sample includes some 80,000 distinct CDR3 sequences, over 60% of them seen just once. The template was RNA from unsorted bulk tissue. The CDR3 loop spans 14 amino acids. The V gene's germline CDR1 is MNHEY and CDR2 SVGAGI. Germline trimming cut 5 bases from V and 8 bases from J; bases unmatched to any gene: 9. This clonotype was obtained from a woman in her forties with non-small cell lung cancer. The sequencing input was lung tumor tissue. The chain employs TRBV6-5 and TRBJ1-5; 7 positions match TRBD1. The CDR3 loop reads CASSATGSNEPQHF. DNA for the CDR3: TGTGCCAGCAGTGCGACAGGGAGCAACGAGCCCCAGCATTTT.